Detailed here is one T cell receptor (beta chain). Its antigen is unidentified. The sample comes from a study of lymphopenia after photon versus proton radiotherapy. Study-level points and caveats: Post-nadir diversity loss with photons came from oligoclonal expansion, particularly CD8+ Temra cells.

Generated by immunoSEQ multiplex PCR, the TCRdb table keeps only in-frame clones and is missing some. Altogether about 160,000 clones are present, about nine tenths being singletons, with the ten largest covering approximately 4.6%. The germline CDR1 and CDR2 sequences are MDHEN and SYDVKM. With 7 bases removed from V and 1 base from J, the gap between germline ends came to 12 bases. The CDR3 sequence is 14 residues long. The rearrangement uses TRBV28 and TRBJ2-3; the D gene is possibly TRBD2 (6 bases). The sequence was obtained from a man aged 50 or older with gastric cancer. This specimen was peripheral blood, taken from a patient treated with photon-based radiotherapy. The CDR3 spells CASMVGGGTDTQYF. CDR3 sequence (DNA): TGTGCCAGCATGGTTGGCGGGGGCACAGATACGCAGTATTTT.